Shown below are 21 T cell receptor beta chains from a single sample sequenced in a study of control samples from healthy donors and cancer patients. Sequencing used immunoSEQ multiplex PCR; TCRdb keeps in-frame clones, though not all of them. The table lists about 180,000 clones, 90% of them singletons. The sequenced sample was blood. These receptors were collected from a woman aged 45-60 years in good health.

The chain couples TRBV5-1 to TRBJ1-2; unclear D gene. Trimming stripped 0 bases from V and 2 bases from J, with 5 bases between. This CDR3 has 13 amino acids. The germline V gene encodes CDR1 SGHRS and CDR2 YFSETQ. The CDR3 region has the DNA TGCGCCAGCAGCTTGGATCAGAACTATGGCTACACCTTC. It is translated as CASSLDQNYGYTF.

V is TRBV12-5 and J is TRBJ2-5, with D uncertain. Germline assignment: CDR1 LGHNT and CDR2 FRNRAP. The CDR3 loop spans 11 amino acids. Trimming stripped 1 base from V and 5 bases from J, with 2 bases between. The DNA for the CDR3 is TGTGCTAGTGGTTTGGCGGAGACCCAGTACTTC. This codes for CASGLAETQYF.

This chain uses TRBV6-5 with TRBJ1-2; D possibly corresponds to TRBD1 (5 bases). The CDR3 runs 13 residues. Trimming stripped 3 bases from V and 8 bases from J, with 13 bases between. Germline V gene data show CDR1 as MNHEY and CDR2 as SVGAGI. The DNA of the CDR3 is TGTGCCAGCAGTTATGACAGATTAAACGGCTACACCTTC. Translation gives CASSYDRLNGYTF.

This clone was found a few times. The J gene is TRBJ2-7, the V gene TRBV25-1; D unclear. Trimming took 3 bases from V and 3 from J, leaving 3 bases between them. The CDR3 is made up of 11 amino acids. CDR1 MGHDK and CDR2 SYGVNS come from the germline V gene. The CDR3 coding sequence is TGTGCCAGCAGTGAGGGCTACGAGCAGTACTTC. As protein: CASSEGYEQYF.

V and J are TRBV19 and TRBJ2-1; 11 bases fit TRBD2. The CDR3 has 20 amino acids. Germline loops: CDR1 LNHDA, CDR2 SQIVND (reference sequence). J gave up 0 bases and V 4 bases, and 14 bases lay outside the gene matches. The CDR3 DNA follows: TGTGCCAGTAGTAATCCCCCTAGCGGGGGGCCCTCAAGCTCCTACAATGAGCAGTTCTTC. Translating gives CASSNPPSGGPSSSYNEQFF. Using reference TRBV19 and TRBJ2-1 for the parts outside the CDR3, the full variable domain is DGGITQSPKYLFRKEGQNVTLSCEQNLNHDAMYWYRQDPGQGLRLIYYSQIVNDFQKGDIAEGYSVSREKKESFPLTVTSAQKNPTAFYLCASSNPPSGGPSSSYNEQFFGPGTRLTVL.

The chain joins TRBV9 to TRBJ2-5; D remains ambiguous. The ends were cut back, 0 bases at V and 5 bases at J, with 8 bases in the middle. The germline V gene encodes CDR1 SGDLS and CDR2 YYNGEE. The CDR3 is 13 residues long. The CDR3 sequence: CASSVAPWETQYF. The DNA of the CDR3 is TGTGCCAGCAGCGTAGCCCCCTGGGAGACCCAGTACTTC. The complete variable domain, with remaining parts taken from reference TRBV9 and TRBJ2-5, reads DSGVTQTPKHLITATGQRVTLRCSPRSGDLSVYWYQQSLDQGLQFLIQYYNGEERAKGNILERFSAQQFPDLHSELNLSSLELGDSALYFCASSVAPWETQYFGPGTRLLVL.

The genes are TRBV2 and TRBJ1-2, with a weak D call TRBD1 (5 bases). V lost 4 bases to trimming and J lost 5 bases, with 11 bases between them. The CDR3 totals 13 residues. Germline loops: CDR1 SNHLY, CDR2 FYNNEI. The CDR3 protein is CASSVAGKYGYTF. The CDR3 DNA is TGTGCCAGCAGTGTGGCAGGGAAGTATGGCTACACCTTC.

This chain connects TRBV19 to TRBJ1-1; D ambiguous. V was trimmed by 4 bases and J by 1 base, leaving 10 bases between them. The germline V gene has CDR1 LNHDA and CDR2 SQIVND (reference sequence). The CDR3 is 14 residues long. CDR3 coding DNA: TGTGCCAGTAGTAAAGTAGCAGGGAACACTGAAGCTTTCTTT. Translating it yields CASSKVAGNTEAFF.

The gene calls are TRBV7-8 and TRBJ1-1; D may be TRBD1 (5 bases). This CDR3 is built from 14 residues. V lost 3 bases, J lost 1 base, and 9 bases lay in between. Germline V gene sequence: CDR1 SGHVS, CDR2 FQNEAQ. The CDR3 region is CASSLPGGNTEAFF. The CDR3 nucleotides read TGTGCCAGCAGCTTGCCGGGGGGGAACACTGAAGCTTTCTTT. The whole variable domain, remainder taken from reference TRBV7-8 and TRBJ1-1, is GAGVSQSPRYKVAKRGQDVALRCDPISGHVSLFWYQQALGQGPEFLTYFQNEAQLDKSGLPSDRFFAERPEGSVSTLKIQRTQQEDSAVYLCASSLPGGNTEAFFGQGTRLTVV.

This chain links TRBV27 with TRBJ2-7; no firm D call. This CDR3 has 14 amino acids. V was cut by 0 bases and J by 2 bases, with 8 bases left in between. CDR1 and CDR2 from the germline V gene are MNHEY and SMNVEV (reference sequence). The CDR3 DNA reads TGTGCCAGCAGTTTATCAGGGCCCACCTACGAGCAGTACTTC. It specifies CASSLSGPTYEQYF.

V and J are TRBV6-6 and TRBJ2-5, with D perhaps matching TRBD1 (6 bases). Trimming stripped 6 bases from V and 0 bases from J, with 8 bases between. CDR1 MNHNY and CDR2 SVGAGI come from the germline V gene (reference sequence). The CDR3 runs 13 residues. DNA for the CDR3: TGTGCCAGCAGAGGACAGCACCAAGAGACCCAGTACTTC. It encodes CASRGQHQETQYF.

This chain uses TRBV5-1 with TRBJ1-2; D unresolved. CDR1 SGHRS and CDR2 YFSETQ come from the germline V gene. The CDR3 is made up of 14 amino acids. Trimming left V 0 bases short and J 8 bases short, with 14 bases between. The CDR3: CASSLESTAEGYTF. The CDR3 DNA is TGCGCCAGCAGCTTGGAATCCACAGCGGAAGGCTACACCTTC. Together with reference TRBV5-1 and TRBJ1-2, the CDR3 gives the full variable domain: KAGVTQTPRYLIKTRGQQVTLSCSPISGHRSVSWYQQTPGQGLQFLFEYFSETQRNKGNFPGRFSGRQFSNSRSEMNVSTLELGDSALYLCASSLESTAEGYTFGSGTRLTVV.

J is TRBJ1-1 and V is TRBV6-2 or TRBV6-3; D uncertain. The germline V gene has CDR1 MNHEY and CDR2 SVGEGT. V was pared by 0 bases and J by 0 bases, with 11 bases between. CDR3 size: 16 residues. Here the CDR3 DNA reads TGTGCCAGCAGTTACTCTGGCCTGGTTATGAACACTGAAGCTTTCTTT. This sequence encodes CASSYSGLVMNTEAFF.

The V gene is TRBV5-4, the J gene TRBJ1-3, with D possibly being TRBD1 (6 bases). Germline V gives CDR1 SGHNT, CDR2 YYREEE (reference sequence). Trimming left V 7 bases short and J 0 bases short, with 20 bases between. The length of the CDR3 is 17 residues. The CDR3 nucleotides are TGTGCCAGCGGGCATAGACAGGACCCTGGCTCTGGAAACACCATATATTTT. This translates into CASGHRQDPGSGNTIYF.

The J gene is TRBJ2-7, the V gene TRBV7-8; TRBD2 matches 7 bases. In germline, CDR1 is SGHVS, CDR2 FQNEAQ. The length of the CDR3 is 14 residues. V lost 3 bases to trimming and J lost 2 bases; unmatched junction nucleotides: 4. The CDR3 sequence is CASSFGRGTYEQYF. The CDR3, as DNA: TGTGCCAGCAGCTTTGGGCGGGGGACCTACGAGCAGTACTTC. Full variable domain (missing parts from reference TRBV7-8 and TRBJ2-7): GAGVSQSPRYKVAKRGQDVALRCDPISGHVSLFWYQQALGQGPEFLTYFQNEAQLDKSGLPSDRFFAERPEGSVSTLKIQRTQQEDSAVYLCASSFGRGTYEQYFGPGTRLTVT.

The V gene is TRBV4-3, the J gene TRBJ1-5; D may be TRBD1 (6 bases). There are 14 residues in the CDR3. Trimming removed 0 bases at V and 10 bases at J, with 13 bases between. Germline V gene sequence: CDR1 LGHNA, CDR2 YSLEER. CDR3 in DNA: TGCGCCAGCAGCCAAGACTCAGGGGTTGGTCCCCAGCATTTT. This codes for CASSQDSGVGPQHF.

V gene TRBV5-6 combines with J gene TRBJ1-5; maybe TRBD1 (5 bases). The V gene lost 1 base and the J gene lost 3 bases, with 8 bases spanning the gap. The CDR3 consists of 14 residues. Germline CDR1 and CDR2: SGHDT and YYEEEE. The CDR3 DNA sequence: TGTGCCAGCAGCTTGCGGGGGAACAATCAGCCCCAGCATTTT. Amino acid sequence: CASSLRGNNQPQHF.

The rearrangement joins TRBV7-2 to TRBJ1-1; no firm D call. The CDR3 is made up of 13 amino acids. Trimming shortened V by 5 bases and J by 3 bases, and 10 bases separated the two germline ends. CDR1 and CDR2 from the germline V gene are SGHTA and FQGNSA. The CDR3 region is CASSLGIDTEAFF. DNA for the CDR3: TGTGCCAGCAGCCTCGGGATCGACACTGAAGCTTTCTTT. The variable domain in full, with the rest retrieved from reference TRBV7-2 and TRBJ1-1, is GAGVSQSPSNKVTEKGKDVELRCDPISGHTALYWYRQSLGQGLEFLIYFQGNSAPDKSGLPSDRFSAERTGGSVSTLTIQRTQQEDSAVYLCASSLGIDTEAFFGQGTRLTVV.

The gene calls are TRBV28 and TRBJ1-5; no reliable D call. Trimming pared 3 bases from V and 9 bases from J, leaving 15 bases between. This CDR3 has 14 residues. CDR1 MDHEN and CDR2 SYDVKM come from the germline V gene. The chain's CDR3 is CASSFGVRLRPQHF. The CDR3 bases are TGTGCCAGCAGTTTCGGGGTCAGACTACGGCCCCAGCATTTT. The variable domain in full, completed from reference TRBV28 and TRBJ1-5, reads DVKVTQSSRYLVKRTGEKVFLECVQDMDHENMFWYRQDPGLGLRLIYFSYDVKMKEKGDIPEGYSVSREKKERFSLILESASTNQTSMYLCASSFGVRLRPQHFGDGTRLSIL.

The rearrangement joins TRBV3-1 (or the pseudogene TRBV3-2) to TRBJ2-3; no definite D call. The CDR3 covers 15 residues. Per germline, CDR1 LGHDT and CDR2 YNNKEL (reference sequence). The V end was cut by 5 bases, the J end by 5 bases, with 17 bases between. DNA of the CDR3: TGTGCCAGCAGCTTCTATAGCTCCCGCGTAGATACGCAGTATTTT. It specifies CASSFYSSRVDTQYF.

The V call is TRBV7-9, the J call TRBJ1-3; D is unclear. V lost 1 base to trimming and J lost 3 bases, with 10 bases between them. The CDR3 runs to 15 residues. Germline CDR1 is SEHNR and CDR2 is FQNEAQ (reference sequence). CDR3 DNA: TGTGCCAGCAGCTTAGGGAGTGGATATGGAAACACCATATATTTT. Translation: CASSLGSGYGNTIYF.